These T cell receptor beta chains were read from a single sample in a study of cytomegalovirus exposure and HLA in healthy donors. The table came from immunoSEQ multiplex PCR; TCRdb's copy has only in-frame clones and leaves some out. The sample carries around 200,000 clones, over 75% recorded once. Material for sequencing was PBMCs. The receptors derive from a man aged 40-50 years in good health and CMV-seropositive. Each CDR3 is given with its conserved first and last residue. A D gene is named only where the DNA matches it firmly.

TRBD1	TRBV4-1	CASGRQGGTEAFF
.	TRBV10-3	CAIREQDRLNTEAFF
.	TRBV9	CASSSLGGLNQPQHF
.	TRBV7-8	CASSLAFGKQETQYF
.	TRBV7-9	CASSPTHTEAFF
.	TRBV5-6	CASSLTGLRNEQFF
.	TRBV5-4	CASSPRPGESYGYTF
TRBD2	TRBV10-3	CAISATSGGVDEQFF
TRBD1	TRBV5-6	CASSRDRQTEAFF
TRBD1	TRBV6-6	CASILFRDRGADTQYF
TRBD1	TRBV28	CASSLTGTGQYEQYF
.	TRBV7-8	CASSPLRRANEQFF
.	TRBV5-1	CASSRGVRNTEAFF
.	TRBV6-5	CASRPSRVNNQPQHF
TRBD2	TRBV7-3	CASSLSGGARGEQFF
TRBD2	TRBV4-3	CASSPGTSWADTQYF
.	TRBV5-6	CASSLAGTYNEQFF
TRBD1	TRBV5-6	CASSIRRGQGGGYTF
TRBD1	TRBV29-1	CSVVAGGSPDTQYF
TRBD2	TRBV6-5	CASSRAGGLADTQYF
.	TRBV19	CASSLLQGFGETQYF
.	TRBV7-3	CASSLRGGVYNEQFF
TRBD2	TRBV7-2	CASSLAVGRAGGETQYF
TRBD1	TRBV7-9	CASSLGQGATNEKLFF
.	TRBV27	CASSPRQFSNQPQHF
TRBD1	TRBV28	CASRQETGGVIAHQPQHF
.	TRBV27	CASSLHRLNTEAFF
.	TRBV21-1	CASSKEVTGVYEQYF
.	TRBV27	CASSSAGTVYEQYF
TRBD2	TRBV2	CASSRLAGGRGETQYF
TRBD1	TRBV7-3	CASSFTGDGGGYTF
TRBD1	TRBV7-8	CASSLQGGNQPQHF
.	TRBV4-1	CASSQGRDVGQPQHF
TRBD1	TRBV6-6	CASRAPGQGGRETQYF
.	TRBV7-9	CASSLLRIDFAGELFF
.	TRBV5-4	CASSSVGGPYNEQFF